A single sample gave rise to the 28 T cell receptor beta chains below, sequenced in a study of blood T cell repertoires in COVID-19 (dated by TCRdb to the early 2020s). The library was generated by the immunoSEQ multiplex PCR assay. Held by TCRdb, this immuneACCESS table contains in-frame sequences only and omits some clones. Under half of the omission traces to an unresolved V gene where checked; the cause of the rest is unknown. Present in this sample are roughly 230,000 clones, 70% to 85% of which were seen just once. Approximately 3.1% of the sample comes from the top ten. Sequencing used PBMCs or T cells enriched from blood (not recorded which). These receptors were collected from a woman aged 60-75 years who had recovered from COVID-19.

This sequence joins TRBV21-1 and TRBJ1-3. TRBV21-1 is an annotated pseudogene. CDR3 length equals 13 residues. The CDR3 nucleotides read TGTGCCAGCAGCAAATCTCCTGGAAACACCATATATTTT. Translated: CASSKSPGNTIYF.

The CDR3 DNA reads TGTGCCAGCAGTTACAGGCCAGGGAATAATTCACCCCTCCACTTT. Its translation is CASSYRPGNNSPLHF. The rearrangement joins TRBV6-2 or TRBV6-3 to TRBJ1-6; possibly TRBD1 for D (5 bases). The CDR3 is 15 amino acids. V dropped 2 bases and J dropped 5 bases, with 10 bases sitting between them. Germline CDR1 reads MNHEY; CDR2 reads SVGEGT.

This clone occurred a few times. CDR3 nucleotide sequence: TGTGCCAGCGGGCAAGCGGGGGGCAGGAGCTCCTACAATGAGCAGTTCTTC. It is translated as CASGQAGGRSSYNEQFF. The chain carries TRBV5-8 and TRBJ2-1; TRBD2 agrees at 9 bases. The J segment lost 0 bases and the V segment lost 7 bases, leaving 11 bases of the junction unmatched. Per germline, CDR1 SGHTS and CDR2 YDEGEE. This CDR3 has 17 amino acids.

The rearrangement uses TRBV19 and TRBJ1-2; D might be TRBD1 (6 bases). The CDR3 consists of 14 residues. V shed 3 bases and J shed 4 bases, with 12 bases lying between them. Germline assignment: CDR1 LNHDA and CDR2 SQIVND (reference sequence). CDR3 residues: CASSMGAAGYGYTF. The CDR3 coding sequence is TGTGCCAGTAGTATGGGGGCAGCTGGCTATGGCTACACCTTC.

As regards this clone: The junction does not match germline at one end; this may be a read error. The chain combines TRBV4-3 with TRBJ1-2; unclear D gene. The CDR3 is 15 amino acids. Germline CDR1 LGHNA, CDR2 YSLEER. The CDR3 region has the DNA TGCGCCAGCAGCGAAGATCCAGTCTCCTACTATGGCTACACCTTC. The encoded protein is CASSEDPVSYYGYTF.

The chain recombines TRBV10-1 with TRBJ2-2; a weak D match, TRBD1 (6 bases). Germline CDR1 reads WNHNN; CDR2 reads SYGVQD (reference sequence). V was pared by 8 bases and J by 5 bases, with 18 bases between. CDR3 length: 15 residues. CDR3 DNA: TGCGCCAGCTCCGATTGGCGAGGGGGAACCGGGGAGCTGTTTTTT. This gives the protein CASSDWRGGTGELFF.

This rearrangement joins TRBV7-8 to TRBJ2-5, with 7 bases that match TRBD1. V was clipped by 5 bases and J by 4 bases; unmatched bases: 10. This CDR3 region has 15 residues. Germline CDR1 is SGHVS and CDR2 is FQNEAQ. The CDR3, as DNA: TGTGCCAGCAGCCCGTTGACAGGGAATAGAGAGACCCAGTACTTC. Protein: CASSPLTGNRETQYF. Full variable domain (remainder filled in from reference TRBV7-8 and TRBJ2-5): GAGVSQSPRYKVAKRGQDVALRCDPISGHVSLFWYQQALGQGPEFLTYFQNEAQLDKSGLPSDRFFAERPEGSVSTLKIQRTQQEDSAVYLCASSPLTGNRETQYFGPGTRLLVL.

J is TRBJ2-7 and V is TRBV7-9; D ambiguous. This CDR3 contains 12 residues. V gave up 5 bases and J gave up 0 bases, with 5 bases separating them. The V gene's germline CDR1 is SEHNR and CDR2 FQNEAQ (reference sequence). The CDR3 bases are TGTGCCAGCAGCCTAAGCTCCTACGAGCAGTACTTC. Its protein product is CASSLSSYEQYF.

The chain combines TRBV7-9 with TRBJ1-4, with a possible D match to TRBD1 (5 bases). The CDR3 loop spans 16 amino acids. From germline, CDR1 is SEHNR and CDR2 FQNEAQ (reference sequence). Trimming took off 3 bases at V and 0 bases at J, with 11 bases between the two ends. In DNA form, the CDR3 reads TGTGCCAGCAGCTTTTTGACAGCAGCAACTAATGAAAAACTGTTTTTT. Its translation: CASSFLTAATNEKLFF.

The V gene is TRBV14, the J gene TRBJ1-5, with a weak D call TRBD1 (6 bases). This CDR3 is built from 14 residues. Germline V lookup: CDR1 SGHDN, CDR2 FVKESK. V lost 5 bases to trimming and J lost 3 bases, with 11 bases between them. Written as DNA, the CDR3 is TGTGCCAGCAGCATCAGGGGTCACAATCAGCCCCAGCATTTT. It specifies CASSIRGHNQPQHF.

The gene calls are TRBV19 and TRBJ2-3; 7 nucleotides agree with TRBD2. CDR3 size: 14 residues. Looked up from germline, CDR1 is LNHDA and CDR2 is SQIVND (reference sequence). V gave up 3 bases and J gave up 6 bases; unmatched junction bases: 6. The CDR3 region is CASSMTSRTDTQYF. Written as DNA, the CDR3 is TGTGCCAGTAGTATGACTAGCCGGACGGATACGCAGTATTTT.

The chain recombines TRBV5-6 with TRBJ1-5, with D possibly being TRBD1 (5 bases). The V end was cut by 4 bases, the J end by 10 bases, with 12 bases between. The germline V gene encodes CDR1 SGHDT and CDR2 YYEEEE. CDR3 length: 12 residues. The CDR3 region has the DNA TGTGCCAGCAGCAAACCAGGGCATCCCCAGCATTTT. Protein product: CASSKPGHPQHF. The whole variable domain, remainder taken from reference TRBV5-6 and TRBJ1-5, is DAGVTQSPTHLIKTRGQQVTLRCSPKSGHDTVSWYQQALGQGPQFIFQYYEEEERQRGNFPDRFSGHQFPNYSSELNVNALLLGDSALYLCASSKPGHPQHFGDGTRLSIL.

J is TRBJ2-3 and V is TRBV6-5, with D possibly matching TRBD1 (5 bases). Germline CDR1 MNHEY, CDR2 SVGAGI. The CDR3 is 16 residues long. V lost 2 bases to trimming and J lost 3 bases, with 15 bases between them. This chain's CDR3 is CASSYGQGGWTDTQYF. CDR3 DNA: TGTGCCAGCAGTTACGGCCAGGGCGGTTGGACAGATACGCAGTATTTT.

The chain has TRBV7-9 and TRBJ2-1; D perhaps matches TRBD2 (5 bases). Trimming cost V 3 bases and J 8 bases, with 8 bases left between them. The CDR3 spans 12 residues. Germline CDR1 is SEHNR and CDR2 is FQNEAQ (reference sequence). DNA of the CDR3: TGTGCCAGCAGCTTGGAGAGGGATGAGCAGTTCTTC. Translated, it gives CASSLERDEQFF.

The chain uses TRBV6-6 and TRBJ1-1; 7 nucleotides agree with TRBD1. The CDR3 sequence is 13 residues long. V trimming: 5 bases; J trimming: 6 bases; junction bases outside the gene matches: 6. Germline CDR1 is MNHNY and CDR2 is SVGAGI (reference sequence). The CDR3 sequence is CASSRGQDAEAFF. The CDR3 DNA reads as TGTGCCAGCAGTAGAGGACAGGATGCTGAAGCTTTCTTT.

This chain links TRBV6-6 with TRBJ2-2; 7 bases map to TRBD2. The CDR3 extends over 15 amino acids. Germline values: CDR1 MNHNY, CDR2 SVGAGI (reference sequence). V was pared by 5 bases and J by 4 bases, with 7 bases of the junction left unmatched. The CDR3 DNA reads as TGTGCCAGCAGTCCCCAAGCTAGCGGCACCGGGGAGCTGTTTTTT. Amino acid sequence: CASSPQASGTGELFF.

The table lists this clone with a count of one. V gene TRBV7-3 combines with J gene TRBJ2-2; TRBD1 agrees at 10 bases. V gave up 3 bases and J gave up 5 bases; unmatched junction bases: 6. CDR1 SGHTA and CDR2 FQGTGA come from the germline V gene. The CDR3 totals 16 residues. The CDR3 sequence: CASSFMGQGYTGELFF. The CDR3 region has the DNA TGTGCCAGCAGCTTTATGGGACAGGGGTATACCGGGGAGCTGTTTTTT.

This chain uses TRBV2 with TRBJ2-5; TRBD2 matches 10 bases. CDR1 is SNHLY and CDR2 is FYNNEI in the germline V gene. The CDR3 has 15 amino acids. Losses at the gene ends were 8 bases for V and 1 base for J; bases not matched to a gene: 7. The CDR3 loop is CASRLAGAFQETQYF. CDR3 DNA: TGTGCCAGCCGGCTAGCGGGGGCCTTCCAAGAGACCCAGTACTTC.

The chain joins TRBV14 to TRBJ2-6, with D tentatively TRBD2 (5 bases). The V gene's germline CDR1 is SGHDN and CDR2 FVKESK. The CDR3 length is 20 residues. The germline V and J ends were trimmed by 0 bases and 2 bases, with 20 bases remaining between them. CDR3 in DNA: TGTGCCAGCAGCCAAGAAGGAATTGGGCTAGCTCGTACTGGGGCCAACGTCCTGACTTTC. The encoded protein is CASSQEGIGLARTGANVLTF.

This chain links TRBV12-3 or TRBV12-4 with TRBJ1-2, with a possible D match to TRBD1 (6 bases). The CDR3 length is 12 residues. Trimming removed 6 bases from V and 4 bases from J, with 9 bases in between. CDR3 coding DNA: TGTGCCAGCAGCACGACAGGCTATGGCTACACCTTC. This gives the protein CASSTTGYGYTF.

The gene calls are TRBV21-1 and TRBJ1-2. TRBV21-1 constitutes a pseudogene. The CDR3 has 15 amino acids. The CDR3: CASSKAGGHVYGYTF. DNA of the CDR3: TGTGCCAGCAGCAAAGCGGGGGGGCACGTCTATGGCTACACCTTC.

This chain links TRBV7-9 with TRBJ2-2; no firm D call. V was trimmed by 3 bases and J by 2 bases, leaving 7 bases between them. The germline V gene has CDR1 SEHNR and CDR2 FQNEAQ (reference sequence). This CDR3 is built from 14 residues. In DNA form, the CDR3 reads TGTGCCAGCAGCTTGCAGGAAAACACCGGGGAGCTGTTTTTT. Protein product: CASSLQENTGELFF.

This clone is medium-sized in the sample. The CDR3, as DNA: TGTGCCAGCAGCTCCCGACAGAGCCGCTACAATGAGCAGTTCTTC. It translates to CASSSRQSRYNEQFF. V usage is TRBV13 and J usage is TRBJ2-1, with a tentative D call TRBD1 (5 bases). Trimming took off 4 bases at V and 3 bases at J, with 13 bases between the two ends. CDR1 and CDR2 (germline): PRHDT, FYEKMQ (reference sequence). The CDR3 sequence is 15 residues long.

The chain joins TRBV14 to TRBJ2-4; 9 nucleotides align to TRBD1. J lost 15 bases, V lost 5 bases, and 11 bases had no gene match. This CDR3 spans 13 amino acids. Germline CDR1 and CDR2: SGHDN and FVKESK. CDR3: CASSNTGGASWYF. CDR3 DNA sequence: TGTGCCAGCAGCAATACAGGGGGCGCGTCTTGGTACTTC.

The chain carries TRBV7-2 and TRBJ2-3; TRBD2 aligns across 9 bases. With V trimmed by 3 bases and J by 3 bases, 7 bases remained unmatched. This CDR3 region has 16 residues. CDR1 and CDR2 (germline): SGHTA, FQGNSA. CDR3 nucleotides: TGTGCCAGCAGCTTCGCGGGGGGGGCGGGTACAGATACGCAGTATTTT. This gives the protein CASSFAGGAGTDTQYF. The full variable domain, completed using reference TRBV7-2 and TRBJ2-3, is GAGVSQSPSNKVTEKGKDVELRCDPISGHTALYWYRQSLGQGLEFLIYFQGNSAPDKSGLPSDRFSAERTGGSVSTLTIQRTQQEDSAVYLCASSFAGGAGTDTQYFGPGTRLTVL.

V is TRBV7-2 and J is TRBJ1-5; 7 bases match TRBD1. V shed 5 bases, J shed 5 bases, and the junction held 9 bases outside the gene matches. The germline CDR1 and CDR2 sequences are SGHTA and FQGNSA. The CDR3 loop spans 15 amino acids. CDR3 in amino acids: CASSAASGGDQPQHF. The CDR3 DNA follows: TGTGCCAGCAGCGCGGCCTCAGGGGGAGATCAGCCCCAGCATTTT.

This clone was observed once. The CDR3 coding sequence is TGTGCCAGCAGCTTAGGGGTAGCGGGAGGTAGATCCTACAATGAGCAGTTCTTC. Translated, it gives CASSLGVAGGRSYNEQFF. This chain connects TRBV7-6 to TRBJ2-1; 10 bases agree with TRBD2. Trimming took 1 base from V and 1 from J; bases not matched to a gene: 7. The germline V gene encodes CDR1 SGHVS and CDR2 FNYEAQ. This CDR3 has 18 residues.

The chain combines TRBV6-6 with TRBJ2-7, with a tentative D call TRBD2 (6 bases). CDR1 and CDR2 from the germline V gene are MNHNY and SVGAGI (reference sequence). The V end was cut by 4 bases, the J end by 6 bases, with 16 bases between. CDR3 length: 14 residues. In DNA form, the CDR3 reads TGTGCCAGCAGTTCTATGACGGGACTGGGCGAGCAGTACTTC. This gives the protein CASSSMTGLGEQYF.